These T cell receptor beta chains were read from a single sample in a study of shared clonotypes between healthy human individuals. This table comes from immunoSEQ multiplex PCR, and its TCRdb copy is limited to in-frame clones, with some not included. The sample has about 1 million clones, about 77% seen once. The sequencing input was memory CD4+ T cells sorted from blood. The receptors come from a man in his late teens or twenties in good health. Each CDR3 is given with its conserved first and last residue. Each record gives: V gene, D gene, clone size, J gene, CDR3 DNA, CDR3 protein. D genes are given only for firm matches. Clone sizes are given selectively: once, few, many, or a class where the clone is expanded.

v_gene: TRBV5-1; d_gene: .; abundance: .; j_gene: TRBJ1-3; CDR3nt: TGCGCCAGCAGCTTGGCCGTAGAATCGGGAAACACCATATATTTT; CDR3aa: CASSLAVESGNTIYF
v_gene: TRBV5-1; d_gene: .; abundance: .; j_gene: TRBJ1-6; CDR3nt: TGCGCCAGCAGCTTGATTCCGAGGAGCGATTCACCCCTCCACTTT; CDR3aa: CASSLIPRSDSPLHF
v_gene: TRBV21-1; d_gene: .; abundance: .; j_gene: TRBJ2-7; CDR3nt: TGTGCCAGCAGCAACGCTACAGCCCCCCCCTACGAGCAGTACTTC; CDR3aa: CASSNATAPPYEQYF
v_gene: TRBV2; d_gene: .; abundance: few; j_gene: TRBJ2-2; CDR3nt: TGTGCCAGCAGTGAAGGGGGGTACGGGCTGTTTTTT; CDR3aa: CASSEGGYGLFF
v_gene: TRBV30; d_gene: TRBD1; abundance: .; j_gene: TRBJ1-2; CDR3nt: TGTGCCTGGAGTATCGGGACAGATTATGGCTACACCTTC; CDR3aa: CAWSIGTDYGYTF
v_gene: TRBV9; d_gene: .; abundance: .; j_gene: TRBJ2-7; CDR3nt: TGTGCCAGCAGCGAGGGTAGCGGCTACGAGCAGTACTTC; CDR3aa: CASSEGSGYEQYF
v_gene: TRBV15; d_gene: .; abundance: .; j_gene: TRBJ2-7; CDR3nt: TGTGCCACCAGCAGAGAACTGGGGGTGAAGCTTTACGAGCAGTACTTC; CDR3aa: CATSRELGVKLYEQYF
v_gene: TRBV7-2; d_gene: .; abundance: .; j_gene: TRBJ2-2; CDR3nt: TGTGCCAGCAGCAGGCGGGGGCGATCTAGCGCCGGGGAGCTGTTTTTT; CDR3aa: CASSRRGRSSAGELFF
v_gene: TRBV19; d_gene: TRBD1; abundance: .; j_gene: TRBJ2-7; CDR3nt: TGTGCCAGTAGTATATACCCAGGGGGCGGGTACGAGCAGTACTTC; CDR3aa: CASSIYPGGGYEQYF
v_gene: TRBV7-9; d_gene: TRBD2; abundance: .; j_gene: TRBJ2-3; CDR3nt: TGTGCCAGCAGTTTAGCGGGACTAAGGGATACGCAGTATTTT; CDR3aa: CASSLAGLRDTQYF
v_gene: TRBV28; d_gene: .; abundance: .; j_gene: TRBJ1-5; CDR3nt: TGTGCCAGCAGTTTATACGTGGTTAGCAATCAGCCCCAGCATTTT; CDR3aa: CASSLYVVSNQPQHF
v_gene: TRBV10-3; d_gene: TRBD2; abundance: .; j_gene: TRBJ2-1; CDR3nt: TGTGCCATCAAGGACTCGGGGGGCAATGAGCAGTTCTTC; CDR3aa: CAIKDSGGNEQFF
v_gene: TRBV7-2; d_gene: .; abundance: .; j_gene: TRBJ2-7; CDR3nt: TGTGCCAGCAGCTTACAGGTCCCAGGGAGAACCTACGAGCAGTACTTC; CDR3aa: CASSLQVPGRTYEQYF
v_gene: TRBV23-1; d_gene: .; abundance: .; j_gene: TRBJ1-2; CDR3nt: TGCGCCAGCAGTCAAGACAGACACTATGGCTACACCTTC; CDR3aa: CASSQDRHYGYTF
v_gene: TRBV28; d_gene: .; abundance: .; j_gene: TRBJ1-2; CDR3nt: TGTGCCAGCAGTCCAGGGCCCACGAACTATGGCTACACCTTC; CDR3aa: CASSPGPTNYGYTF
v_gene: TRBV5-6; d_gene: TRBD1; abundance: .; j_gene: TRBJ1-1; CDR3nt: TGTGCCAGCCTCGCTAGGGGGCGGAAGACTGAAGCTTTCTTT; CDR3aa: CASLARGRKTEAFF